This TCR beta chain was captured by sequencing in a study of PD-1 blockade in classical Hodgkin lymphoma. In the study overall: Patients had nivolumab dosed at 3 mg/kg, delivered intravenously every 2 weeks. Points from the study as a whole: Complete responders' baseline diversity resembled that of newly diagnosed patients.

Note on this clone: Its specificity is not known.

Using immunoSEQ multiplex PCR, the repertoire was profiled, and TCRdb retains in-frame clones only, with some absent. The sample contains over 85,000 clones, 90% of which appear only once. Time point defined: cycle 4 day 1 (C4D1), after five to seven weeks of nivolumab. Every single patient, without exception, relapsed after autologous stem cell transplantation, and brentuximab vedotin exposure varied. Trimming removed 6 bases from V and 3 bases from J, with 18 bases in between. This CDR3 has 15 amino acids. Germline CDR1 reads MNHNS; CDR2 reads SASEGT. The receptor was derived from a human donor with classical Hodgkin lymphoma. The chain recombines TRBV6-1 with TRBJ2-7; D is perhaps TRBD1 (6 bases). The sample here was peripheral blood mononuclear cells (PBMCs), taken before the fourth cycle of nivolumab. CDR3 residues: CASRLNRVVSYEQYF. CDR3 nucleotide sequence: TGTGCCAGCAGGCTAAACAGGGTGGTAAGCTACGAGCAGTACTTC.